This T cell receptor beta chain was recorded in a study of technical replicates of blood from several donors. The method was immunoSEQ multiplex PCR; TCRdb's version includes in-frame clones alone and lacks a portion of them. The sample lists 65,000 to 80,000 clones, approximately 96% occurring once. This TCR was recovered from a human donor in good health. The sequenced sample was T cells isolated from PBMCs.

The CDR3: CARSQGSAYEQYF. The CDR3, as DNA: TGTGCCCGATCCCAGGGGTCAGCCTACGAGCAGTACTTC. The gene calls are TRBV2 and TRBJ2-7, with a tentative D call TRBD1 (6 bases). CDR1 SNHLY and CDR2 FYNNEI come from the germline V gene. Between the trimmed V and J ends, which lost 11 bases and 2 bases, there was a span of 16 bases. The CDR3 totals 13 residues.